What follows are 12 T cell receptor beta chains derived from one specimen sequenced in a study of blood T cell repertoires in COVID-19. Sequenced by immunoSEQ multiplex PCR; TCRdb stores in-frame clones only, minus some. The sample lists more than 30,000 clones, around nine tenths occurring once. Input material: peripheral blood. The receptor set was obtained from a man aged 60-69 years with active COVID-19.

The chain couples TRBV2 to TRBJ2-7; TRBD1 might be the D (6 bases). The ends were cut back, 7 bases at V and 2 bases at J, with 12 bases in the middle. The germline V gene has CDR1 SNHLY and CDR2 FYNNEI. This CDR3 has 13 amino acids. CDR3 in DNA: TGTGCCAGCAACGACAGGCCAACCTACGAGCAGTACTTC. It is translated as CASNDRPTYEQYF.

This rearrangement joins TRBV19 to TRBJ1-5, with 9 bases aligning to TRBD1. CDR3 length: 15 amino acids. Germline trimming cut 7 bases from V and 2 bases from J; bases unmatched to any gene: 6. Looked up from germline, CDR1 is LNHDA and CDR2 is SQIVND (reference sequence). CDR3 protein: CASISDRGGNQPQHF. CDR3 bases: TGTGCCAGTATCTCGGACAGGGGTGGCAATCAGCCCCAGCATTTT.

V is TRBV7-6 and J is TRBJ2-5, with TRBD2 matching over 8 bases. V trimming: 5 bases; J trimming: 1 base; junction bases outside the gene matches: 9. The CDR3 spans 16 residues. Germline V gives CDR1 SGHVS, CDR2 FNYEAQ. The CDR3 here is CASSRGGGGLQETQYF. The CDR3 bases are TGTGCCAGCAGCCGAGGAGGCGGGGGGCTCCAAGAGACCCAGTACTTC.

CDR3 coding DNA: TGTGCCAGCAGCGGGGTGGCTAGCGGGGGCCATGAGCAGTTCTTC. This translates into CASSGVASGGHEQFF. This rearrangement joins TRBV9 to TRBJ2-1, with TRBD2 identical over 10 bases. The germline V gene has CDR1 SGDLS and CDR2 YYNGEE. After removal of 3 bases from V and 8 bases from J, the junction contained 8 bases not matched to a gene. The CDR3 is 15 residues long.

The rearrangement uses TRBV2 and TRBJ2-2, with D perhaps matching TRBD1 (5 bases). Germline CDR1 and CDR2: SNHLY and FYNNEI. Trimming took off 7 bases at V and 2 bases at J, with 11 bases between the two ends. This CDR3 contains 14 residues. The CDR3 reads CASKPGPNTGELFF. CDR3 sequence (DNA): TGTGCCAGCAAACCAGGGCCAAACACCGGGGAGCTGTTTTTT.

The rearrangement links TRBV7-2 to TRBJ2-1; 12 positions agree with TRBD2. This CDR3 contains 19 residues. Germline CDR1 reads SGHTA; CDR2 reads FQGNSA. J lost 0 bases, V lost 2 bases, and 8 bases had no gene match. The CDR3 loop is CASSLMGLAGGYSYNEQFF. CDR3 coding DNA: TGTGCCAGCAGCTTAATGGGTCTAGCGGGGGGGTACTCCTACAATGAGCAGTTCTTC.

This clone was recorded only once. V usage is TRBV6-5 and J usage is TRBJ2-3; TRBD2 might be the D (6 bases). The CDR3 has 15 residues. Germline values: CDR1 MNHEY, CDR2 SVGAGI. Deletions cut 0 bases from V and 4 bases from J, with 11 bases between. The CDR3 DNA follows: TGTGCCAGCAGTTACTCGGGAGGAATTGCAGATACGCAGTATTTT. This sequence encodes CASSYSGGIADTQYF.

This sequence joins TRBV10-3 and TRBJ1-5; 10 positions match TRBD1. Trimming cost V 4 bases and J 7 bases; bases outside gene matches: 4. CDR1 and CDR2 (germline): ENHRY, SYGVKD. This CDR3 has 14 residues. The CDR3 coding sequence is TGTGCCATCAGTGGGGACAGGGGTGGGCAGCCCCAGCATTTT. Protein sequence: CAISGDRGGQPQHF.

This clone appeared once. V is TRBV5-1 and J is TRBJ2-1; D is perhaps TRBD2 (6 bases). Looked up from germline, CDR1 is SGHRS and CDR2 is YFSETQ. There are 16 residues in the CDR3. V lost 4 bases and J 5 bases, leaving 19 bases between the germline ends. This CDR3 is CASSPGTSRNDNEQFF. In DNA, the CDR3 is TGCGCCAGCAGCCCCGGTACTAGCAGGAATGACAATGAGCAGTTCTTC.

The chain combines TRBV21-1 with TRBJ1-2. TRBV21-1 is flagged as a pseudogene. CDR3 length: 16 amino acids. Written as DNA, the CDR3 is TGTGCCAGCAGCACCCCCGGGGAGGGGACCTACTATGGCTACACCTTC. Its protein product is CASSTPGEGTYYGYTF.

This rearrangement joins TRBV10-3 to TRBJ2-7; weak D call: TRBD2 (6 bases). V gave up 5 bases and J gave up 7 bases, with 15 bases separating them. Germline lookup yields CDR1 ENHRY and CDR2 SYGVKD. The CDR3 spans 13 residues. The CDR3 sequence is CAISPGDWREQYF. DNA of the CDR3: TGTGCCATCAGTCCCGGGGACTGGCGGGAGCAGTACTTC.

The rearrangement uses TRBV9 and TRBJ2-1; 9 bases are a match to TRBD2. CDR3 length: 19 residues. V was pared by 4 bases and J by 0 bases, with 14 bases of the junction left unmatched. The germline CDR1 and CDR2 sequences are SGDLS and YYNGEE. Here the CDR3 DNA reads TGTGCCAGCAGCCAAAGGTCCGTAAATAGCGGGAGCTCCTACAATGAGCAGTTCTTC. This codes for CASSQRSVNSGSSYNEQFF.